Here is one T cell receptor beta chain with its context. Clones were read by immunoSEQ multiplex PCR, and TCRdb kept only the in-frame ones, dropping some. The sample consists of some 80,000 clones, over 85% of them appearing once. The cohort excluded patients with autoimmune disease history or systemic immunosuppression. CDR1 GTSNPN and CDR2 SVGIG come from the germline V gene (reference sequence). V gave up 4 bases and J gave up 8 bases; unmatched junction bases: 3. This CDR3 contains 13 residues. These data originate in a study of OX40 agonist ivuxolimab in advanced cancers. Study details: The drug used for patients, ivuxolimab, was an agonistic anti-OX40 (CD134) antibody. Enrolled patients in dose escalation had cancers that were hepatocellular carcinoma, melanoma, renal cell or head and neck cancer.

This TCR came from an adult with an advanced solid tumor such as melanoma, head and neck, liver or kidney cancer. The sequencing used CD4+ or CD8+ T cells sorted from blood, collected in a trial of the OX40 agonist ivuxolimab. The chain carries TRBV30 and TRBJ2-1, with 12 bases lining up with TRBD2. The CDR3 is CAWNGLAGYEQFF. The CDR3 bases are TGTGCCTGGAATGGACTAGCGGGATATGAGCAGTTCTTC.